This T cell receptor beta chain is from a study of shared clonotypes between healthy human individuals. The V end was cut by 4 bases, the J end by 4 bases, with 11 bases between. Germline-derived CDR1 and CDR2 are SEHNR and FQNEAQ (reference sequence). The CDR3 extends over 13 amino acids. Profiling relied on immunoSEQ multiplex PCR, and the TCRdb table lists in-frame clones only, not all of them. The top ten clones hold under 0.45% of a sample with fewer than 1.8 million clones, around 98.5% of them seen once. The sequence came from a man under 40 in good health. The sample consisted of naive CD4+ T cells sorted from blood. Documented subset: CD45RA+ positively selected. The J gene is TRBJ2-7, the V gene TRBV7-9; D gene uncertain. CDR3 residues: CASSSGGPYEQYF. As DNA, the CDR3 is TGTGCCAGCAGCTCGGGCGGACCATACGAGCAGTACTTC.